In its sample, the clone carrying this T cell receptor (beta chain) was seen many times. The antigen is unknown. Conversion of TCR transcripts into cDNA relied on 5'RACE template switching, which added a universal primer site and UMIs. TCRdb reanalysed the 5' RACE reads using MiXCR and keeps one entry per CDR3 protein. The profile shows a few hundred thousand distinct CDR3 sequences, 6.9% of them singletons. This sample is part of a study of T cells after yellow fever vaccination. Regarding the study as a whole: Post-booster reappearance was seen for most primary-vaccination clones (nearly 97% CD4, around 88% CD8). Researchers noted that a small share of clonotypes showed up in both CD4 and CD8 compartments. Faster peaking, at day 5 versus 15, marked a secondary response that was weaker.

The CDR3 is 12 amino acids. Trimming took 5 bases from V and 3 from J, leaving 7 bases between them. CDR1 is LNHDA and CDR2 is SQIVND in the germline V gene (reference sequence). The sequenced sample was CD4+ T cells sorted from PBMCs, obtained 15 days after the yellow fever booster vaccination. The clonotype originates from a man aged 25 to 40 who received the YFV17D yellow fever vaccine. The chain uses TRBV19 and TRBJ2-5, with a possible D match to TRBD1 (5 bases). The CDR3 nucleotides are TGTGCCAGTAGTGGCAGGGAAGAGACCCAGTACTTC. Translating gives CASSGREETQYF.